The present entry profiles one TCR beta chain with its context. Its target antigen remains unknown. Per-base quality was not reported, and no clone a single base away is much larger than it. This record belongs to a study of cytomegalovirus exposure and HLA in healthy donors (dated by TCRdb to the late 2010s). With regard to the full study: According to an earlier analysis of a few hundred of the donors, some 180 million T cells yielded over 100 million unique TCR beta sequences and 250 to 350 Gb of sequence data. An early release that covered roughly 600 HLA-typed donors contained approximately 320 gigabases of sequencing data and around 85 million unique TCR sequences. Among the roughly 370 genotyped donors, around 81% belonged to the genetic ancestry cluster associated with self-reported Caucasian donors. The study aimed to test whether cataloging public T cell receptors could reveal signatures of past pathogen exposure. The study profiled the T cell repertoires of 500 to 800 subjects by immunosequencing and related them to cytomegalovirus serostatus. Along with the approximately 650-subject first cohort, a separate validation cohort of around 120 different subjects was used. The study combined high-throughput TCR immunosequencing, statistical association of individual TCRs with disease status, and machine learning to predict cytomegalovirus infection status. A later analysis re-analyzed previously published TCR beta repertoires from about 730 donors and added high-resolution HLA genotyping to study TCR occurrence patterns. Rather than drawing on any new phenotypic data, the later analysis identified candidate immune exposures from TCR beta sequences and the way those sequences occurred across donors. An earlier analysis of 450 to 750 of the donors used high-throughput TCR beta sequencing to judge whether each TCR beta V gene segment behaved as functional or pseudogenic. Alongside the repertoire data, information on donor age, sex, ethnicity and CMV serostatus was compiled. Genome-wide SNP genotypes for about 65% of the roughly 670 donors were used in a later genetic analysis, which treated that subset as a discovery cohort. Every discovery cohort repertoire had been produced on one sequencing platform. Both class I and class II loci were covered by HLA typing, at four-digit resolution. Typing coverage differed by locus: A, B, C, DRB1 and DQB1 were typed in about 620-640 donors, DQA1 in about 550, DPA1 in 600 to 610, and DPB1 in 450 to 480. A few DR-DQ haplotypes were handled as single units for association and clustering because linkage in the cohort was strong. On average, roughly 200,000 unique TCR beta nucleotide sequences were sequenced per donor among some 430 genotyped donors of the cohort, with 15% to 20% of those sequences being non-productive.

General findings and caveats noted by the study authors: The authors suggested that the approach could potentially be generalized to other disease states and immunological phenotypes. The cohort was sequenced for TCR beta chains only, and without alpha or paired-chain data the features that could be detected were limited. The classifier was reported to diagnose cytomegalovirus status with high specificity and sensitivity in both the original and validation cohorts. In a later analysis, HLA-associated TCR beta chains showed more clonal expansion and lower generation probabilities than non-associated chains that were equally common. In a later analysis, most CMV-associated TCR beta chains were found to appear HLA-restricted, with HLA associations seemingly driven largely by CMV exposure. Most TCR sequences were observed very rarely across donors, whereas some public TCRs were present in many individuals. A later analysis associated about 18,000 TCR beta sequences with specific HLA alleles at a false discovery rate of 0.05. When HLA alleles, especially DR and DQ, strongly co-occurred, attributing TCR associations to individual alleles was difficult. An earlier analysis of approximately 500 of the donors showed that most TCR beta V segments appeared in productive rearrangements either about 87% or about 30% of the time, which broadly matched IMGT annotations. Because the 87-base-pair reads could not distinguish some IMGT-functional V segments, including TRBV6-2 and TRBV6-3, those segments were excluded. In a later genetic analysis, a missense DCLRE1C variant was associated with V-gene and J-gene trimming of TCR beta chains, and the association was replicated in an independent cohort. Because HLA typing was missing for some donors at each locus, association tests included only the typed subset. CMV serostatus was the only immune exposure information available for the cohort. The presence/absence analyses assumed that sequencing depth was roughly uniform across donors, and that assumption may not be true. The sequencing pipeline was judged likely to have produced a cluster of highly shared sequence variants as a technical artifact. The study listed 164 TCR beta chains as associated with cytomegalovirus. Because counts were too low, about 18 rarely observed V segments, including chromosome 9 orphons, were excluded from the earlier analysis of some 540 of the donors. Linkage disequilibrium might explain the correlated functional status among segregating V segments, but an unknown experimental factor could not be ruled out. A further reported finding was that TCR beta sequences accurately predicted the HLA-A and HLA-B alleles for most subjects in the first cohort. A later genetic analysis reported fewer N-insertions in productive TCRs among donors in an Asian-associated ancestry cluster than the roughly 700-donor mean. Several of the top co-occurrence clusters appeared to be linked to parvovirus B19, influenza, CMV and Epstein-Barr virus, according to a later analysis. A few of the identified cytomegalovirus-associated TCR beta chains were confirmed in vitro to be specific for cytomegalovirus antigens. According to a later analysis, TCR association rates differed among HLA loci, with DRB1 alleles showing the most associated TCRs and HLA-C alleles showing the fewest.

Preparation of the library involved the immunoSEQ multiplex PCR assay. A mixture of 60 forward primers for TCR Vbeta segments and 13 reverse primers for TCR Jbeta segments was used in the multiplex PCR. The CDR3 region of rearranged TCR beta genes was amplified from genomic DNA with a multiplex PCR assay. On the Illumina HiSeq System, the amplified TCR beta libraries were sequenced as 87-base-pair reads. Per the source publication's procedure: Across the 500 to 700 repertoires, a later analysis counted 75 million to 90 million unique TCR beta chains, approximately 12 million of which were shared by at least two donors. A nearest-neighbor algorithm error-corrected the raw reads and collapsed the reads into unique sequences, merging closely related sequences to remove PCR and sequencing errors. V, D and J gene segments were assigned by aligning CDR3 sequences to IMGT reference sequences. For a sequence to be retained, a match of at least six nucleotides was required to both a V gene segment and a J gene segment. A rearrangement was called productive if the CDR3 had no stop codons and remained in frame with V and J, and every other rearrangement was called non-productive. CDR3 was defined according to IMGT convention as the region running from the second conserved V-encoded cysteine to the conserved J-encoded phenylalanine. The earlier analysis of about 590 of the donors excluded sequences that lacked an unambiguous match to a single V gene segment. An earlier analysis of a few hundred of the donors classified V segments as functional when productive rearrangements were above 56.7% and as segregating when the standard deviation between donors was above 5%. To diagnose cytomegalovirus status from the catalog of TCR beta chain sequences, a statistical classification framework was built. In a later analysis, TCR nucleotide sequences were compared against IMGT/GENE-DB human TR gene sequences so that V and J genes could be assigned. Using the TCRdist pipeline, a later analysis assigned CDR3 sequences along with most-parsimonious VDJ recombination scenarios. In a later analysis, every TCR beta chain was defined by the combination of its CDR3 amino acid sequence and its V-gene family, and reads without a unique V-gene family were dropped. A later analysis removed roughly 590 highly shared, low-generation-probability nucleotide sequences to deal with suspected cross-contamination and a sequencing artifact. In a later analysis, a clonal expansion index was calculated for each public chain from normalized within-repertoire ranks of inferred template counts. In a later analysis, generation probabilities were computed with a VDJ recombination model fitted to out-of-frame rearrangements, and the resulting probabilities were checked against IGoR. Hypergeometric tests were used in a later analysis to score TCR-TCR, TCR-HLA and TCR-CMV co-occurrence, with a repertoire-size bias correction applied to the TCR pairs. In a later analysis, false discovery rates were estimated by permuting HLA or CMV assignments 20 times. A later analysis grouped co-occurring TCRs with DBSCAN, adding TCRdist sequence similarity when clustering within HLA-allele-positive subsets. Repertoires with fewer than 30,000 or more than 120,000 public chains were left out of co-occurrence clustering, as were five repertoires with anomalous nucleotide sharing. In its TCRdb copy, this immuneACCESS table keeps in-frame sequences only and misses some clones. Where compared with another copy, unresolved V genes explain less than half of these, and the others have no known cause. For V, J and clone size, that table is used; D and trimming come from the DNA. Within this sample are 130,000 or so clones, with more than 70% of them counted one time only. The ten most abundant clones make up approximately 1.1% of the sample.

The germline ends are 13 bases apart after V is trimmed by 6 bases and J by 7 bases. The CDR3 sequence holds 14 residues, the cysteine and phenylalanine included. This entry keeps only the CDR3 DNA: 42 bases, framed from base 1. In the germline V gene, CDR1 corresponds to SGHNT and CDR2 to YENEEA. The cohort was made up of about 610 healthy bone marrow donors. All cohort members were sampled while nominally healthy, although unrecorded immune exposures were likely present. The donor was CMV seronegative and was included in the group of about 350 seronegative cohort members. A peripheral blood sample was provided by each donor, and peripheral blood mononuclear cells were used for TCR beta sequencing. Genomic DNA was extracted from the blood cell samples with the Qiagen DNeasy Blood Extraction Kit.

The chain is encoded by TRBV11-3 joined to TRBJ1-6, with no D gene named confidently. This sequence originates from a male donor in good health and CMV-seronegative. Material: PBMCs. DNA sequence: TGTGCCAGCAGAGTTGGAGGAGCAAATTCACCCCTCCACTTT. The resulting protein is CASRVGGANSPLHF.